These T cell receptor beta chains were read from a single sample in a study of lymphopenia after photon versus proton radiotherapy. Data came from immunoSEQ multiplex PCR; TCRdb stores just in-frame clones and leaves some out. The sample has about 6,900 clones; more than 65% are singletons. The sequencing used peripheral blood, collected from a patient treated with photon-based radiotherapy. Receptor source: a man between 25 and 39 years old with gastric cancer. Both conserved end residues are part of each CDR3. A D gene is named only where the DNA matches it firmly. Not every row has a clone size; where given, it reads once, few, many or a size class.

abundance | d_gene | j_gene | v_gene | CDR3aa | CDR3nt
NA | TRBD1 | TRBJ1-1 | TRBV6-1 | CASSGGPDRVGTEAFF | TGTGCCAGCAGTGGAGGGCCTGACAGGGTAGGCACTGAAGCTTTCTTT
NA | NA | TRBJ2-6 | TRBV7-2 | CASSRGSGANVLTF | TGTGCCAGCAGCAGAGGATCTGGGGCCAACGTCCTGACTTTC
NA | TRBD2 | TRBJ2-3 | TRBV11-2 | CASSLERGGTDTQYF | TGTGCCAGCAGCTTAGAAAGGGGAGGGACAGATACGCAGTATTTT
NA | NA | TRBJ2-3 | TRBV4-1 | CASSQDETQYF | TGCGCCAGCAGCCAAGACGAGACGCAGTATTTT
NA | NA | TRBJ1-2 | TRBV2 | CASSLSGNYGYTF | TGTGCCAGCAGTTTATCTGGGAACTATGGCTACACCTTC
NA | NA | TRBJ1-5 | TRBV5-6 | CASSLQGLTNQPQHF | TGTGCCAGCAGCTTACAGGGACTAACGAATCAGCCCCAGCATTTT
NA | TRBD2 | TRBJ2-7 | TRBV9 | CASSPRGGSGGEQYF | TGTGCCAGCAGCCCACGTGGGGGGTCGGGGGGCGAGCAGTACTTC
NA | NA | TRBJ2-7 | TRBV27 | CASSPRRQEYEQYF | TGTGCCAGCAGTCCCCGGAGACAAGAATACGAGCAGTACTTC
NA | NA | TRBJ2-2 | TRBV5-5 | CASSLKSFTGELFF | TGTGCCAGCAGCTTGAAATCCTTCACCGGGGAGCTGTTTTTT
NA | TRBD2 | TRBJ2-3 | TRBV2 | CASSESSGGIADTQYF | TGTGCCAGCAGTGAAAGTAGCGGGGGGATAGCAGATACGCAGTATTTT
NA | NA | TRBJ2-1 | TRBV2 | CATRLGLNNEQFF | TGTGCCACCCGACTGGGGCTGAACAATGAGCAGTTCTTC
NA | NA | TRBJ1-3 | TRBV28 | CASSELRVSSGNTIYF | TGTGCCAGCAGTGAGCTCAGGGTGAGCTCTGGAAACACCATATATTTT
NA | TRBD1 | TRBJ1-2 | TRBV5-1 | CASSLGTGNYGYTF | TGCGCCAGCAGCTTGGGGACAGGGAACTATGGCTACACCTTC
NA | NA | TRBJ2-7 | TRBV10-1 | CASSEAGRRYEQYF | TGCGCCAGCAGTGAGGCGGGACGGCGCTACGAGCAGTACTTC
NA | NA | TRBJ1-1 | TRBV9 | CASSVRGQGEAFF | TGTGCCAGCAGCGTTCGAGGGCAGGGGGAAGCTTTCTTT
few | NA | TRBJ2-7 | TRBV4-1 | CASSPDGYEQYF | TGCGCCAGCAGCCCCGACGGATACGAGCAGTACTTC
NA | NA | TRBJ2-5 | TRBV7-9 | CASSAGEGGIETQYF | TGTGCCAGCAGCGCCGGCGAGGGGGGCATAGAGACCCAGTACTTC
NA | NA | TRBJ2-2 | TRBV11-3 | CASSQAANTGELFF | TGTGCCAGCAGCCAAGCGGCGAACACCGGGGAGCTGTTTTTT
once | NA | TRBJ1-4 | TRBV4-2 | CASSQEDLEKLFF | TGTGCCAGCAGCCAAGAGGACCTTGAAAAACTGTTTTTT
NA | NA | TRBJ2-7 | TRBV28 | CASSSPATYEQYF | TGTGCCAGCAGTTCGCCTGCAACCTACGAGCAGTACTTC
NA | NA | TRBJ1-6 | TRBV27 | CASSLSAETSPLHF | TGTGCCAGCAGTTTATCCGCAGAAACATCACCCCTCCACTTT
NA | NA | TRBJ1-5 | TRBV6-5 | CASSATQGPDQPQHF | TGTGCCAGCAGTGCAACGCAGGGCCCCGATCAGCCCCAGCATTTT
NA | TRBD1 | TRBJ1-2 | TRBV6-5 | CASSIIGQGNYGYTF | TGTGCCAGCAGTATTATAGGACAGGGAAACTATGGCTACACCTTC
NA | NA | TRBJ2-1 | TRBV7-3 | CASSLSSDFSYNEQFF | TGTGCCAGCAGCTTATCTTCAGACTTCTCCTACAATGAGCAGTTCTTC
NA | NA | TRBJ1-2 | TRBV7-3 | CASSPGPDYGYTF | TGTGCCAGCAGCCCCGGACCCGACTATGGCTACACCTTC
NA | TRBD1 | TRBJ2-2 | TRBV5-8 | CASSRTGGARTNTGELFF | TGTGCCAGCAGTCGCACAGGGGGCGCTAGAACGAACACCGGGGAGCTGTTTTTT
once | NA | TRBJ2-1 | TRBV11-3 | CASTVAWRGHDEQFF | TGTGCCAGCACCGTAGCGTGGAGGGGGCACGATGAGCAGTTCTTC
NA | TRBD1 | TRBJ2-7 | TRBV5-1 | CASSLGGGQGANYEQYF | TGCGCCAGCAGCTTGGGCGGGGGACAGGGGGCAAATTACGAGCAGTACTTC
few | NA | TRBJ1-3 | TRBV5-4 | CASSRDRKNSGNTIYF | TGTGCCAGCAGCAGAGACAGGAAAAACTCTGGAAACACCATATATTTT
NA | NA | TRBJ2-6 | TRBV7-8 | CASRRDRPLSGANVLTF | TGTGCCAGCAGACGGGACCGGCCCCTCTCTGGGGCCAACGTCCTGACTTTC
NA | TRBD1 | TRBJ1-1 | TRBV14 | CASSRTGANTEAFF | TGTGCCAGCAGCCGCACAGGGGCGAACACTGAAGCTTTCTTT
few | NA | TRBJ1-2 | TRBV29-1 | CSVLGGGIVKDYGYTF | TGCAGCGTTCTAGGGGGTGGGATAGTAAAGGACTATGGCTACACCTTC
NA | TRBD1 | TRBJ1-6 | TRBV7-9 | CASSSLIGTDYNSPLHF | TGTGCCAGCAGCTCCTTAATCGGGACAGACTATAATTCACCCCTCCACTTT